This entry is about one TCR beta chain. Its cognate antigen is unknown. This entry is derived from a study of neoadjuvant anti-PD-1 for oral cavity cancer. Study details: Around day 43, patients without progression received a fourth nivolumab dose before surgery. Study conclusions and caveats: Only a few patients per response group were TCR-analyzed; validation needed. Higher pretreatment blood Treg/Th17 ratios correlated with higher pretreatment blood and lower post-treatment tumor TCRbeta clonality.

Stated time point: after neoadjuvant nivolumab, at surgical resection. Cohort: HPV-negative, locally advanced oral cavity squamous cell carcinoma patients. CDR3 size: 13 residues. Between the trimmed V and J ends, which lost 4 bases and 6 bases, there was a span of 7 bases. Germline V lookup: CDR1 SGHVS, CDR2 FNYEAQ. TCRdb's table, derived via immunoSEQ multiplex PCR, lists solely in-frame clones and lacks some. Of approximately 37,000 clones listed, over 30% are singletons. Material: tumor tissue, obtained after nivolumab (anti-PD-1) treatment. This receptor was obtained from a person aged 35 to 85 with oral cavity squamous cell carcinoma. The J gene is TRBJ1-6, the V gene TRBV7-6; no firm D call. The DNA for the CDR3 is TGTGCCAGCAGCTCGATCGGTAATTCACCCCTCCACTTT. Its translation: CASSSIGNSPLHF.